This TCR beta chain was profiled in a study of PD-1 blockade in classical Hodgkin lymphoma. About the research overall: Nivolumab 3 mg/kg was given intravenously every 2 weeks.

Trimming left V 3 bases short and J 4 bases short, with 10 bases between. CDR1 is LNHDA and CDR2 is SQIVND in the germline V gene (reference sequence). The CDR3 extends over 14 amino acids. Study results and caveats: Baseline diversity was lower in partial responders and progressors than complete responders. There remain no defined causes for the repertoire differences, which possibly reflect disease activity or prior therapy. A significant rise in TCR diversity by C4D1 was seen for CD4+ but not CD8+ cells.

Each patient experienced a relapse that followed autologous stem cell transplantation, and brentuximab vedotin exposure varied. Sequencing was performed with immunoSEQ multiplex PCR; in TCRdb, only in-frame clones are kept and a portion is missing. The table records around 13,000 clones, roughly 89% of them present only once. This clone has only a few counts. Its antigen is currently unknown. This sequence joins TRBV19 and TRBJ1-5, with D unresolved. The TCR was taken from a human donor with classical Hodgkin lymphoma. The sample here was peripheral blood mononuclear cells (PBMCs), taken at baseline. The CDR3 DNA reads as TGTGCCAGTAGTATGCGTAGCGAGAATCAGCCCCAGCATTTT. Translated, it gives CASSMRSENQPQHF. The variable domain in full, with the rest retrieved from reference TRBV19 and TRBJ1-5, is DGGITQSPKYLFRKEGQNVTLSCEQNLNHDAMYWYRQDPGQGLRLIYYSQIVNDFQKGDIAEGYSVSREKKESFPLTVTSAQKNPTAFYLCASSMRSENQPQHFGDGTRLSIL.